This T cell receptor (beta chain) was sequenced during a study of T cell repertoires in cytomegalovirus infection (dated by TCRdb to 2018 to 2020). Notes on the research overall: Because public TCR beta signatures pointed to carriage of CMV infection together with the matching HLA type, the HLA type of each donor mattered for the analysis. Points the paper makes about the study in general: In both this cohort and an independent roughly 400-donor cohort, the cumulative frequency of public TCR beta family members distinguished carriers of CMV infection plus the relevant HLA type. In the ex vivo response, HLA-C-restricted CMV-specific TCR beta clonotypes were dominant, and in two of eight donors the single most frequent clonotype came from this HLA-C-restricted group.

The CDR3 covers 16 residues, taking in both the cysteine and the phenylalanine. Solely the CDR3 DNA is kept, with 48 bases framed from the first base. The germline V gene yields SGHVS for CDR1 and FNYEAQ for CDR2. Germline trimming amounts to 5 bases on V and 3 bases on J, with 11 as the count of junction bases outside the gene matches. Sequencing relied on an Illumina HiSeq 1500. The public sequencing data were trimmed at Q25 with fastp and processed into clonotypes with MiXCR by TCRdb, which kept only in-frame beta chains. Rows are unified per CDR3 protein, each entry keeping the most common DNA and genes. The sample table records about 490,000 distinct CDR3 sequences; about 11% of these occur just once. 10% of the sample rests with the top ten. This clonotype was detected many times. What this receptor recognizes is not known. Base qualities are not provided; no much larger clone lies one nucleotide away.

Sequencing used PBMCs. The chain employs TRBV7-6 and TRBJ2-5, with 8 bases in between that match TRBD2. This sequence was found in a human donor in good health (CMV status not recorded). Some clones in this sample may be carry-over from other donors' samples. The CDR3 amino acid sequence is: CASSLRTGGREETQYF. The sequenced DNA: TGTGCCAGCAGCCTCAGGACGGGGGGGAGGGAAGAGACCCAGTACTTC.